This TCR beta chain appears in the sequencing data of a study of blood T cell repertoires in COVID-19. Sequencing was performed with immunoSEQ multiplex PCR; in TCRdb, only in-frame clones are kept and a portion is missing. The sample holds approximately 220,000 clones, about four fifths seen once. V lost 4 bases, J lost 2 bases, and 9 bases stayed unmatched. There are 16 residues in the CDR3. Germline CDR1 SGDLS, CDR2 YYNGEE. The TCR sequence derives from a woman aged 40 to 50 with acute COVID-19. Sequences were obtained from PBMCs or T cells enriched from blood (not recorded which). The genes are TRBV9 and TRBJ1-5, with TRBD1 matching 7 bases. The chain's CDR3 is CASSPGGDRGNQPQHF. The DNA for the CDR3 is TGTGCCAGCAGCCCCGGGGGTGACAGGGGCAATCAGCCCCAGCATTTT.